The TCR beta chain under discussion was sequenced for a study of blood T cell repertoires in COVID-19. As for the study in general: From the United States, Italy and Spain came samples of acute and convalescent COVID-19.

Per the authors' pipeline: Cell counts per sample came from amplifying reference gene primers. Method: immunoSEQ multiplex PCR; TCRdb's copy keeps in-frame clones and lacks some. The DNA was the basis for D and trimming; V, J and clone size are from that table. The sample lists roughly 350,000 clones, more than 75% occurring once. Germline CDR1 and CDR2: SNHLY and FYNNEI. V shed 5 bases and J 1 base; nucleotides not matched to a gene: 20. The CDR3 consists of 20 residues. The Seattle patients joined while their infection was active and were tracked longitudinally afterward. The chain combines TRBV2 with TRBJ1-3, with 7 nucleotides matching TRBD1. What was sequenced was peripheral blood. The TCR comes from a woman aged 45-59 years with COVID-19, enrolled during active disease. CDR3 protein: CASSRDSTGYSIRSGNTIYF. CDR3 DNA: TGTGCCAGCAGTCGCGATTCGACAGGGTACTCCATCAGGTCTGGAAACACCATATATTTT.